These T cell receptor beta chains were read from a single sample in a study of blood T cell repertoires in COVID-19. Sequencing used immunoSEQ multiplex PCR; TCRdb keeps in-frame clones, though not all of them. The sample includes 250,000 or so clones, 88% of them seen just once. The sequencing sample was made of peripheral blood. The receptors derive from a middle-aged woman who had recovered from COVID-19. Each CDR3 is given with its conserved first and last residue. The order of the fields is CDR3 protein, J gene, CDR3 length, V gene.

CASSPFNLRDRGPPWFDGYTF TRBJ1-2 21 TRBV6-2/TRBV6-3
CASSWGGTNQETQYF TRBJ2-5 15 TRBV5-8
CAGTGGIEKLFF TRBJ1-4 12 TRBV19
CASSPGTGLAPEQFF TRBJ2-1 15 TRBV5-1
CASSFRLGGRETQYF TRBJ2-5 15 TRBV7-3
CASSHTMDRGSLYEQFF TRBJ2-1 17 TRBV21-1
CASTTLAGGGEQYF TRBJ2-7 14 TRBV7-9
CASTSGSRNEQFF TRBJ2-1 13 TRBV2
CASSPLTGTTNTEAFF TRBJ1-1 16 TRBV27
CASTDRPGLAEGYEQYF TRBJ2-7 17 TRBV28
CASSLGRGGNQPQHF TRBJ1-5 15 TRBV7-2
CASSFGGATEAFF TRBJ1-1 13 TRBV28
CASSKVGGSGRVSYEQYF TRBJ2-7 18 TRBV21-1
CASSQASGDPGVF TRBJ2-1 13 TRBV3-1/TRBV3-2
CASSPPGTSGLNEQFF TRBJ2-1 16 TRBV7-3
CATSEGPQAQYF TRBJ2-3 12 TRBV24-1
CASSLGSGEAYEQYF TRBJ2-7 15 TRBV5-4
CASSPRQGAATEAFF TRBJ1-1 15 TRBV7-2
CASSLSGRPAF TRBJ1-2 11 TRBV11-3
CASSPPGQSTDTQYF TRBJ2-3 15 TRBV18
CASSTLADTQYF TRBJ2-3 12 TRBV7-9
CASSLGQGEKLFF TRBJ1-4 13 TRBV5-1
CASKEGVWEQYF TRBJ2-7 12 TRBV2
CASSPLTRSEQFF TRBJ2-1 13 TRBV13
CASSVVPGSYEQYF TRBJ2-7 14 TRBV9
CASSKGTSGSETQYF TRBJ2-5 15 TRBV7-9
CASSQAGTGIGYTF TRBJ1-2 14 TRBV4-3
CASSQVRWEPLNEQFF TRBJ2-1 16 TRBV4-3
CASSQDCPLRRPACSTDTQYF TRBJ2-3 21 TRBV3-1/TRBV3-2
CASSLGVRGNTEAFF TRBJ1-1 15 TRBV27
CASSRTGVGQPQHF TRBJ1-5 14 TRBV28
CASSPRVAGEGEQFF TRBJ2-1 15 TRBV4-3
CASSWEFNYGYTF TRBJ1-2 13 TRBV7-9
CASSPGTSGRSTDTQYF TRBJ2-3 17 TRBV18
CASSWGLAGVDTQYF TRBJ2-3 15 TRBV5-8